This T cell receptor (beta chain) is from a study of OX40 agonist ivuxolimab in advanced cancers. Using immunoSEQ multiplex PCR, the repertoire was profiled, and TCRdb retains in-frame clones only, with some absent. The sample holds about 100,000 clones, less than 95% seen once. Germline V gives CDR1 WNHNN, CDR2 SYGVQD (reference sequence). V shed 2 bases and J shed 4 bases, with 15 bases lying between them. The CDR3 consists of 16 residues. This sequence joins TRBV10-1 and TRBJ2-1, with no clear D. The material was CD4+ or CD8+ T cells sorted from blood, obtained in a trial of the OX40 agonist ivuxolimab. The sequence came from an adult with an advanced solid tumor such as melanoma, head and neck, liver or kidney cancer. For the CDR3, the DNA is TGCGCCAGCAGTGAGAATGGGCAGCCTCTTTACAATGAGCAGTTCTTC. Its protein is CASSENGQPLYNEQFF.